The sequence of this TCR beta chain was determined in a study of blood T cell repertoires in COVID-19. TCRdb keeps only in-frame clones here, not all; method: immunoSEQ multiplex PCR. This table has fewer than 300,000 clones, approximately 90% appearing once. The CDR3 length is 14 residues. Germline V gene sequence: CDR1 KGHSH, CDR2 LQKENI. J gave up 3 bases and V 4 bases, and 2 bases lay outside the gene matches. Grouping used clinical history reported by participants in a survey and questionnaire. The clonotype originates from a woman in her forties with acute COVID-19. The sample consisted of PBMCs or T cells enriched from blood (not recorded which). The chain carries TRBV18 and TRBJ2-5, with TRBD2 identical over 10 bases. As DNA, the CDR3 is TGTGCCAGCTCACGGCTAGCGGGAGAAGAGACCCAGTACTTC. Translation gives CASSRLAGEETQYF.